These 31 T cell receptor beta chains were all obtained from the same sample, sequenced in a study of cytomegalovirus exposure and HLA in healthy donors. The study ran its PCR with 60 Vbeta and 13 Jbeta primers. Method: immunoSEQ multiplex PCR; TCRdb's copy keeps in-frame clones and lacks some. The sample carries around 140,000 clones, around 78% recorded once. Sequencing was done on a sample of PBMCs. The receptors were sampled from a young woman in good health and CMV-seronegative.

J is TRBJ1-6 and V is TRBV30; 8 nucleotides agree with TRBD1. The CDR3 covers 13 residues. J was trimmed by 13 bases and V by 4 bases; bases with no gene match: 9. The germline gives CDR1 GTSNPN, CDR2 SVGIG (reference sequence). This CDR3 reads CAWKATGAAPLHF. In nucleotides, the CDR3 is TGTGCCTGGAAGGCGACAGGGGCCGCTCCCCTCCACTTT.

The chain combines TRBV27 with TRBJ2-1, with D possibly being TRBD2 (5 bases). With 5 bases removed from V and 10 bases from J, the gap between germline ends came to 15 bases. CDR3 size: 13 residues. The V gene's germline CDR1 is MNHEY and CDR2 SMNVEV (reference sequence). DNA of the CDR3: TGTGCCAGCAGTCCCGCGGACTGGTGGGAGCAGTTCTTC. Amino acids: CASSPADWWEQFF.

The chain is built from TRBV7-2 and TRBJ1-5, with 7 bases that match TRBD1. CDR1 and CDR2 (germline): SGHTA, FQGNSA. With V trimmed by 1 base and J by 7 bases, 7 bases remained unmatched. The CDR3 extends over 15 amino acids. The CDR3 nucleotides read TGTGCCAGCAGCTTAGTCGTGACAGGGAGACAGCCCCAGCATTTT. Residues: CASSLVVTGRQPQHF.

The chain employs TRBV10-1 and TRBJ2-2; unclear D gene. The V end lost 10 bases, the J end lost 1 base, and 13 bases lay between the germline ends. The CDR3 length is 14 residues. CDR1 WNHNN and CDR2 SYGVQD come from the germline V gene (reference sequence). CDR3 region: CATSRVLNTGELFF. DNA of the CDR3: TGCGCCACAAGCCGGGTCCTGAACACCGGGGAGCTGTTTTTT.

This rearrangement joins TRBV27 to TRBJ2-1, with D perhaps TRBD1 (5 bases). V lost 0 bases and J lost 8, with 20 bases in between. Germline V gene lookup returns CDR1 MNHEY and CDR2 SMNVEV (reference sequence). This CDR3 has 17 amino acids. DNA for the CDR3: TGTGCCAGCAGTTTATCAATGACAGTTCGGTCCCGGGATGAGCAGTTCTTC. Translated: CASSLSMTVRSRDEQFF.

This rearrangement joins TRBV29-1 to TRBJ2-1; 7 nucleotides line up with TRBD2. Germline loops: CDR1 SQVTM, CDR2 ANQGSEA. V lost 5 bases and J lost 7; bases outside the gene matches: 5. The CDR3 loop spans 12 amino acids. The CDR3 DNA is TGCAGCGTTCTAGCGGATCTGAATGAGCAGTTCTTC. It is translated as CSVLADLNEQFF.

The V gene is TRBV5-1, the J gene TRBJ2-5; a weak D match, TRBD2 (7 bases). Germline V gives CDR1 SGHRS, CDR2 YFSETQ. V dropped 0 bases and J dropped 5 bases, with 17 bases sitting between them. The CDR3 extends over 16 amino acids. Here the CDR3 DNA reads TGCGCCAGCAGCTTGGTAGGGGGAGGGCCCTGGGAGACCCAGTACTTC. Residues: CASSLVGGGPWETQYF.

CDR3 bases: TGTGCCAGCACGACCCCACGGAGGGCCTACGAGCAGTACTTC. This codes for CASTTPRRAYEQYF. The chain joins TRBV28 to TRBJ2-7; perhaps TRBD2 as D (6 bases). CDR1 is MDHEN, CDR2 SYDVKM, per germline. V was clipped by 7 bases and J by 2 bases, with 15 bases between them. The CDR3 loop spans 14 amino acids.

CDR3 DNA sequence: TGTGCCAGCAGCAAGGGCATCTCTGGAAACACCATATATTTT. Translation: CASSKGISGNTIYF. The gene calls are TRBV21-1 and TRBJ1-3; the DNA was not compared with TRBD1, the D call given in the table. TRBV21-1 is a recognized pseudogene. The CDR3 covers 14 residues.

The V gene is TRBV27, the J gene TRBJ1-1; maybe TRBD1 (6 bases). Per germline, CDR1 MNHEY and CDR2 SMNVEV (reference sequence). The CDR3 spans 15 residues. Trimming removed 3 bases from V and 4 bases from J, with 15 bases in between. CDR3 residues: CASSFGGGWGTEAFF. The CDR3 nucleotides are TGTGCCAGCAGTTTTGGGGGGGGCTGGGGCACTGAAGCTTTCTTT.

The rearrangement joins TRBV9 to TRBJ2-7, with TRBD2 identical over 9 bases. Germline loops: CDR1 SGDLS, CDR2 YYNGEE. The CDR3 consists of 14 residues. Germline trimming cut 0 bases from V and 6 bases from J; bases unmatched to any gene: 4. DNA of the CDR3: TGTGCCAGCAGCGTAGAGGCTAGCGGGATCGAGCAGTACTTC. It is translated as CASSVEASGIEQYF.

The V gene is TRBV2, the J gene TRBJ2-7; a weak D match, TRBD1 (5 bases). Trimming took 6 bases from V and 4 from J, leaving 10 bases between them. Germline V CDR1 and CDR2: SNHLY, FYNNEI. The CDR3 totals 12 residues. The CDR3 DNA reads TGTGCCAGCAGCGGAGACAGTTACGAGCAGTACTTC. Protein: CASSGDSYEQYF.

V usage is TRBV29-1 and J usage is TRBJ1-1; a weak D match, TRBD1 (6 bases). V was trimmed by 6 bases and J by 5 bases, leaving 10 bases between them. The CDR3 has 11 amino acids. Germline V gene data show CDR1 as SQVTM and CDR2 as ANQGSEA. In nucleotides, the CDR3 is TGCAGCGTCTCCAGGGGTACTGAAGCTTTCTTT. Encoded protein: CSVSRGTEAFF.

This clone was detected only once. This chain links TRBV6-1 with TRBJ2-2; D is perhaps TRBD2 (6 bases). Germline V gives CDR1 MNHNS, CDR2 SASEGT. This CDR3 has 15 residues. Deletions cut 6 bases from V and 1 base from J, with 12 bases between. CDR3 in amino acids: CASRFGSGNTGELFF. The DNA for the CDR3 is TGTGCCAGCAGGTTCGGTAGCGGGAACACCGGGGAGCTGTTTTTT.

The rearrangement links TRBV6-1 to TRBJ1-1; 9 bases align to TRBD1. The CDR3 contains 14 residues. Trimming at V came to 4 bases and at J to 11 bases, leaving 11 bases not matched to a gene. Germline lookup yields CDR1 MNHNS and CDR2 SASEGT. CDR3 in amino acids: CASSASGQGPQAFF. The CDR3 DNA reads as TGTGCCAGCAGTGCATCGGGACAGGGCCCCCAGGCTTTCTTT.

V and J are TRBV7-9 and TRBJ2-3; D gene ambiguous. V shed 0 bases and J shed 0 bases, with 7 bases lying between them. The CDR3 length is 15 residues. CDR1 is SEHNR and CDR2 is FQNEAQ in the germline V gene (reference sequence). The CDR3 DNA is TGTGCCAGCAGCTTAGCAGCTTTTAGCACAGATACGCAGTATTTT. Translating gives CASSLAAFSTDTQYF.

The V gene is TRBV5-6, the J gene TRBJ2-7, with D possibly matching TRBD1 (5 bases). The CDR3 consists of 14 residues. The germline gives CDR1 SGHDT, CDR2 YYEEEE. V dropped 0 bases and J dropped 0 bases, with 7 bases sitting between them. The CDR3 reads CASSLGTFSYEQYF. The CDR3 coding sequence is TGTGCCAGCAGCTTGGGGACATTCTCCTACGAGCAGTACTTC.

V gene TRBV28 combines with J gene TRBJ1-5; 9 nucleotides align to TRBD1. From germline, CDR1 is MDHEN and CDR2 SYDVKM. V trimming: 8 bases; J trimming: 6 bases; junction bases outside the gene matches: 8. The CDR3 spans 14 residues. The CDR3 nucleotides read TGTGCCAGCGTCCGGACAGGGGACCTTCAGCCCCAGCATTTT. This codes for CASVRTGDLQPQHF.

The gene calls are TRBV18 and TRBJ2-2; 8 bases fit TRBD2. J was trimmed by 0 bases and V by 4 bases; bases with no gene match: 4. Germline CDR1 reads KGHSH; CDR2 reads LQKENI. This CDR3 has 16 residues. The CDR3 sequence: CASSQIAGTNTGELFF. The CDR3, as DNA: TGTGCCAGCTCACAGATAGCGGGAACGAACACCGGGGAGCTGTTTTTT.

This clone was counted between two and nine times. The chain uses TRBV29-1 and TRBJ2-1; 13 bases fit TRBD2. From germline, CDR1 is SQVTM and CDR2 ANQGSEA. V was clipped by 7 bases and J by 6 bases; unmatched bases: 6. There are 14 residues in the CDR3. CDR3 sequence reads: CSARRLAGGNEQFF. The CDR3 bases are TGCAGCGCTCGCCGACTAGCGGGAGGCAATGAGCAGTTCTTC.

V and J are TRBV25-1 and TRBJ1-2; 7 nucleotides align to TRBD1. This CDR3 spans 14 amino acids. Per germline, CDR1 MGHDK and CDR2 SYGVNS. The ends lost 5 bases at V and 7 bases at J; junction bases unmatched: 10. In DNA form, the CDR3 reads TGTGCCAGCAGTCGGACGGAACAGGGGTCTGGCTACACCTTC. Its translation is CASSRTEQGSGYTF.

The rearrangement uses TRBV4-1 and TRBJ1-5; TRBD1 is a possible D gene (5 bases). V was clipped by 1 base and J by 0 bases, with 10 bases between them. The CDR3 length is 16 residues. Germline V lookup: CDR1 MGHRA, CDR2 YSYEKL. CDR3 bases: TGCGCCAGCAGCCAAGGGGACTTCTATAGCAATCAGCCCCAGCATTTT. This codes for CASSQGDFYSNQPQHF.

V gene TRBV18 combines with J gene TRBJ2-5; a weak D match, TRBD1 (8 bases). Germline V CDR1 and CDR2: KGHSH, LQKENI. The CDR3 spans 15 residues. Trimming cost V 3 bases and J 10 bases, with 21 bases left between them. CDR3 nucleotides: TGTGCCAGCTCACCGCGACAGGGGACTACCAGGGACCAGTACTTC. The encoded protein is CASSPRQGTTRDQYF.

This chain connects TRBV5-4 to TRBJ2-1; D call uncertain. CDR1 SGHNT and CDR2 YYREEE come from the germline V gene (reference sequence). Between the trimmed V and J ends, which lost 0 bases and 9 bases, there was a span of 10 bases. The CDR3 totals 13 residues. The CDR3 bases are TGTGCCAGCAGCTTGGCGCGGCTGGGTGAGCAGTTCTTC. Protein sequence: CASSLARLGEQFF.

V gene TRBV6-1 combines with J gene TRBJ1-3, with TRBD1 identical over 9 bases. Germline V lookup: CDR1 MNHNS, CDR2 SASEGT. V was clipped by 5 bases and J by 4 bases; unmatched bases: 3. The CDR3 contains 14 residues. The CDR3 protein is CASSRTGAGNTIYF. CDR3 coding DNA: TGTGCCAGCAGTCGGACAGGGGCGGGAAACACCATATATTTT.

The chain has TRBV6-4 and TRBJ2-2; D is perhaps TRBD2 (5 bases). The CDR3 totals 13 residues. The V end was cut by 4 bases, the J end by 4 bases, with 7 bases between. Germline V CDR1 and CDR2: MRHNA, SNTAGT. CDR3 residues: CASSATSTGELFF. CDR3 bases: TGTGCCAGCAGTGCAACTAGCACCGGGGAGCTGTTTTTT.

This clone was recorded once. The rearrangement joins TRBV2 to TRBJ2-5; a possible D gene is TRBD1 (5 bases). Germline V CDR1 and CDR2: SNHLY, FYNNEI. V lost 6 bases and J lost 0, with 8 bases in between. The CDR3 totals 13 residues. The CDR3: CASSDSYQETQYF. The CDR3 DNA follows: TGTGCCAGCAGCGACAGTTACCAAGAGACCCAGTACTTC.

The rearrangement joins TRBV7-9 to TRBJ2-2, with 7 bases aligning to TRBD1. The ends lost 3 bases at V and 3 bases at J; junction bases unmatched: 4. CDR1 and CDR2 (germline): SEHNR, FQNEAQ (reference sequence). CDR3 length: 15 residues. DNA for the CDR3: TGTGCCAGCAGCTTTGGAACAGGGGACACCGGGGAGCTGTTTTTT. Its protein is CASSFGTGDTGELFF.

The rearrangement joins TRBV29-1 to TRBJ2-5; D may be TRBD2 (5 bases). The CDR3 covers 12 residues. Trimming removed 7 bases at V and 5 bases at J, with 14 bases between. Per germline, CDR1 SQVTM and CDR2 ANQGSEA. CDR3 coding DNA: TGCAGCGCCTCCCCCTGGGAGGAGACCCAGTACTTC. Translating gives CSASPWEETQYF. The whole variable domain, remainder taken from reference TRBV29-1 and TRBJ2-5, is SAVISQKPSRDICQRGTSLTIQCQVDSQVTMMFWYRQQPGQSLTLIATANQGSEATYESGFVIDKFPISRPNLTFSTLTVSNMSPEDSSIYLCSASPWEETQYFGPGTRLLVL.

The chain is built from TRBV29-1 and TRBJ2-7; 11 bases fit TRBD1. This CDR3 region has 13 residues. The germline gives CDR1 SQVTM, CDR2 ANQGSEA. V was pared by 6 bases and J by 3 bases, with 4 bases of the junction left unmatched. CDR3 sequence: CSVTGTGGYEQYF. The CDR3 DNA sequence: TGCAGCGTAACCGGGACAGGGGGCTACGAGCAGTACTTC.

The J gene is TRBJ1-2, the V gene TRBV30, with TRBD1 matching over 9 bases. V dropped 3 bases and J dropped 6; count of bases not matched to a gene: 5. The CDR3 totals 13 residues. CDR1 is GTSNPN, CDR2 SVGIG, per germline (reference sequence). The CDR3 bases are TGTGCCTGGAGAAATACAGGGGGCGATGGCTACACCTTC. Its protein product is CAWRNTGGDGYTF.